The source of this T cell receptor (beta chain) is a study of vaccination effects on CD4 cells after COVID-19. Overall study context: All participants had two doses of either the BNT162b2 or mRNA-1273 vaccine. Study-wide results and caveats: There was only 1 of 255 vaccine-induced clones in healthy vaccinees that cross-reacted with common cold coronaviruses. Infection-derived and vaccine-derived clones contracted markedly late after vaccination.

Assay used: immunoSEQ multiplex PCR; TCRdb lists only in-frame clones, some missing. The sample has tens of thousands of clones, 75% to 85% seen once. Germline V gene lookup returns CDR1 MNHEY and CDR2 SVGAGI. This CDR3 is built from 14 residues. V was clipped by 3 bases and J by 5 bases; unmatched bases: 4. In regard to this clone: The target antigen is unknown.

CD4+ T cells specific for antigen were expanded with viral peptide pools by the ViraFEST assay before sequencing. Subsequent to a culture period of 10 to 11 days, CD4+ T cells were isolated. Having tested negative for nucleocapsid antibodies, the vaccine recipients showed no prior SARS-CoV-2 infection. Every well housed two million PBMC, which grew in culture alongside 10 IU/ml IL-2 and around 10 ug/ml peptides. The source is a human donor who received a COVID-19 vaccine. The sample here was CD4+ T cells from PBMCs cultured with HCoV-OC43 spike peptides, taken before COVID-19 vaccination. Subset meaning: HCoV-OC43 spike overlapping peptide pool stimulation. This chain joins TRBV6-5 and TRBJ1-2; 9 bases line up with TRBD1. The DNA of the CDR3 is TGTGCCAGCAGTTATCTAGGGACAGGGTATGGCTACACCTTC. As protein: CASSYLGTGYGYTF.